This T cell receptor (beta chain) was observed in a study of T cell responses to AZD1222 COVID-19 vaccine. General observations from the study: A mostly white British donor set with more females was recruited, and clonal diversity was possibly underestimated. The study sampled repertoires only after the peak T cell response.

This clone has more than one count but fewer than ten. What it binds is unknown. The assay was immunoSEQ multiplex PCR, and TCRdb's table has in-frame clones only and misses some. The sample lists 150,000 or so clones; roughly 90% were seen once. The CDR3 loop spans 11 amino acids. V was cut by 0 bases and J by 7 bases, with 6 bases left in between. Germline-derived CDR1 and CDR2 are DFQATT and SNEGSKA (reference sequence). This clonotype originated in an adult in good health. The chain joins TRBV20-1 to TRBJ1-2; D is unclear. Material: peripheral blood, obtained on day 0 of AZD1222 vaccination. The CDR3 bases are TGCAGTGCTAGAGATTTGGGTGGCTACACCTTC. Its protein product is CSARDLGGYTF.